This T cell receptor (beta chain) is from a study of cytomegalovirus exposure and HLA in healthy donors. Overall study findings and caveats: According to a subsequent analysis, TCR clusters identified in the first cohort showed a tendency to co-occur across the approximately 130 validation repertoires. Researchers counted about 150 TCR beta chains as cytomegalovirus-associated. Specificity of a few CMV-associated chains for CMV antigens was verified in vitro. Most sequenced TCRs were rare (though some public TCRs occurred in many donors).

V shed 2 bases and J shed 12 bases, with 14 bases lying between them. This CDR3 has 13 amino acids. CDR1 is MNHEY and CDR2 is SVGAGI in the germline V gene. Concerning this clone: What it binds is not known.

Clones were sequenced by immunoSEQ multiplex PCR, and TCRdb holds only the in-frame ones, with some missing. Of tens of thousands of clones listed, about nine tenths are singletons. The sample was PBMCs. This TCR was recovered from a woman in her 30s in good health and CMV-seronegative. The chain combines TRBV6-5 with TRBJ2-1, with D unclear. The chain's CDR3 is CASSYGSSPMQFF. CDR3 nucleotides: TGTGCCAGCAGTTACGGTAGTTCCCCAATGCAGTTCTTC.